The source of this T cell receptor beta chain is a study of blood T cell repertoires in COVID-19. Study at large: T cells, B-cell-depleted T cells, or PBMCs supplied cDNA or gDNA.

The assay was immunoSEQ multiplex PCR, and TCRdb's table has in-frame clones only and misses some. The data contain 300,000 to 450,000 clones, more than 75% of them singletons. Notes on this clone: This CDR3 is also generated by other DNA sequences in the sample.

This CDR3 comprises 13 residues. Germline V gene sequence: CDR1 LNHDA, CDR2 SQIVND (reference sequence). V was clipped by 9 bases and J by 3 bases; unmatched bases: 4. This receptor was taken from a man aged 25-40 years who had recovered from COVID-19. The sequenced material came from PBMCs or T cells enriched from blood (not recorded which). J is TRBJ1-4 and V is TRBV19; 7 positions agree with TRBD1. Here the CDR3 reads CASRDRPNEKLFF. The CDR3 DNA follows: TGTGCCAGCCGGGACAGACCTAATGAAAAACTGTTTTTT.